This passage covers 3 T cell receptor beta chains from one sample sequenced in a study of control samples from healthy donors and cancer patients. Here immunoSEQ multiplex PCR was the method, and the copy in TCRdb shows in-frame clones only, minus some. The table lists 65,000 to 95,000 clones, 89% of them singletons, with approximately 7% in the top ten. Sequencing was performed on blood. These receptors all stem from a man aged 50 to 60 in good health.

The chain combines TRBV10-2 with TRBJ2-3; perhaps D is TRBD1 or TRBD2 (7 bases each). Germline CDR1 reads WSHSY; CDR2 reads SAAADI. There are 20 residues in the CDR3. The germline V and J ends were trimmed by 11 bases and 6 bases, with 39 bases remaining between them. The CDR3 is CAAQSPRGGLLVTARDTQYF. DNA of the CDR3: TGCGCCGCCCAATCCCCCAGGGGGGGACTTCTTGTAACGGCCCGGGATACGCAGTATTTT.

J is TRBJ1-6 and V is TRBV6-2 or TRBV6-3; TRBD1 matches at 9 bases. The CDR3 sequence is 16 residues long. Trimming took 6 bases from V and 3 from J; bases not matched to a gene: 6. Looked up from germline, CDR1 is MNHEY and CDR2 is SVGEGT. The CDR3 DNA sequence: TGTGCCAGCAGCGTAACAGGGGGCCTCTATAATTCACCCCTCCACTTT. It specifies CASSVTGGLYNSPLHF.

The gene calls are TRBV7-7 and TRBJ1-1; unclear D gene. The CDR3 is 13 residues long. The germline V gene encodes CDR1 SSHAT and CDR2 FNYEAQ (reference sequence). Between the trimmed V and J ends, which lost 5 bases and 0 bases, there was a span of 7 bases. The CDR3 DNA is TGTGCCAGCAGCAAAAGTCTGAACACTGAAGCTTTCTTT. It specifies CASSKSLNTEAFF.